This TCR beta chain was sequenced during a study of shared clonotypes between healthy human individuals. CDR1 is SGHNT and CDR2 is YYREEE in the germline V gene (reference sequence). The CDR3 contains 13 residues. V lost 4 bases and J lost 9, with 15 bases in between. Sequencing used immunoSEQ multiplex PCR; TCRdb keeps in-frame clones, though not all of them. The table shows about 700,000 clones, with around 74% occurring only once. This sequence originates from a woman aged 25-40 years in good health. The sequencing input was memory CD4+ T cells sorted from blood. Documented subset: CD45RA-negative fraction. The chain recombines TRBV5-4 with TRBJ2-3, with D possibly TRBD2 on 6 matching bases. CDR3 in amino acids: CASSMPGLETQYF. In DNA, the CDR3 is TGTGCCAGCAGCATGCCGGGACTTGAAACGCAGTATTTT.